This T cell receptor (beta chain) was observed in a study of T cell changes during pregnancy in multiple sclerosis. This table comes from immunoSEQ multiplex PCR, and its TCRdb copy is limited to in-frame clones, with some not included. This sample has 95,000 to 100,000 clones, with around 92% found just once. The CDR3 consists of 14 residues. Trimming took 0 bases from V and 7 from J, leaving 12 bases between them. Germline CDR1 and CDR2: SGHVS and FQNEAQ. This sample comprised peripheral blood, obtained in the second trimester of pregnancy. This sequence was found in a female donor with multiple sclerosis, enrolled in a pregnancy study. The chain employs TRBV7-8 and TRBJ1-2; D is undetermined. The CDR3 bases are TGTGCCAGCAGCTTAGCTGAGGGAGTCGGTGGCTACACCTTC. Encoded protein: CASSLAEGVGGYTF.